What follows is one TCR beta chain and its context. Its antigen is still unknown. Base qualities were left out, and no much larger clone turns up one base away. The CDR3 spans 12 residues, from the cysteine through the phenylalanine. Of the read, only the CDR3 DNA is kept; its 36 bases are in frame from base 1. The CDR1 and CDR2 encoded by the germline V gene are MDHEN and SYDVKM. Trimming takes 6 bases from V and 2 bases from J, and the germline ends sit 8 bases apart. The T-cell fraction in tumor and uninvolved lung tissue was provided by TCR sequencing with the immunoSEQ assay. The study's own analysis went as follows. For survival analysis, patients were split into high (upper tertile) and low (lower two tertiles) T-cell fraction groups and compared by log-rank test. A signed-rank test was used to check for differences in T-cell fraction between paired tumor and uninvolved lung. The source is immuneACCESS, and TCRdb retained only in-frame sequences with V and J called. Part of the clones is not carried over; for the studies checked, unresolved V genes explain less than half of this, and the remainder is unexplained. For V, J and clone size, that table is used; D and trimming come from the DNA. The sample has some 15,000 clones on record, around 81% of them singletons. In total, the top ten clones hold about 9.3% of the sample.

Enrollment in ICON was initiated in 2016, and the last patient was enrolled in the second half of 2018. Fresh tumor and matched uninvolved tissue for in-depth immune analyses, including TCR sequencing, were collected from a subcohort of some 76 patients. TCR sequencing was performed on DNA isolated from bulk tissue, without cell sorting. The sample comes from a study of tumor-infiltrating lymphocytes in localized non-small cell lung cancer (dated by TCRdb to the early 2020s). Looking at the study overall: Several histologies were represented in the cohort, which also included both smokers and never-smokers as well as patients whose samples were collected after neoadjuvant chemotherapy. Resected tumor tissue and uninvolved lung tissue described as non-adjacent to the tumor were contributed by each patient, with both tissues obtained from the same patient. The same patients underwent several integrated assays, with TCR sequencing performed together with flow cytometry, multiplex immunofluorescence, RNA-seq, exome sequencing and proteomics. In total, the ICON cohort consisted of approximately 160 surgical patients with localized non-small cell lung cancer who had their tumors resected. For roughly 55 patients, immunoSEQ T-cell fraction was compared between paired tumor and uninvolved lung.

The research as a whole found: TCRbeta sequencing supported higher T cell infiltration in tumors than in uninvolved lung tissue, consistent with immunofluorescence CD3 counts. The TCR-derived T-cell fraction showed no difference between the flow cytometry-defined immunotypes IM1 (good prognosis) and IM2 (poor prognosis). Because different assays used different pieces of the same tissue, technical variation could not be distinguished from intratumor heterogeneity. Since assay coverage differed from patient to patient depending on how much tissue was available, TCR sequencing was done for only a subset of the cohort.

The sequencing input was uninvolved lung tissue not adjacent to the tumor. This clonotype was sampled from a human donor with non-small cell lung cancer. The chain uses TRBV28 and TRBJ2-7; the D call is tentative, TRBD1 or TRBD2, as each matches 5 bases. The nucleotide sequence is TGTGCCAGCAGCCAGGGACCCTACGAGCAGTACTTC. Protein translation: CASSQGPYEQYF.